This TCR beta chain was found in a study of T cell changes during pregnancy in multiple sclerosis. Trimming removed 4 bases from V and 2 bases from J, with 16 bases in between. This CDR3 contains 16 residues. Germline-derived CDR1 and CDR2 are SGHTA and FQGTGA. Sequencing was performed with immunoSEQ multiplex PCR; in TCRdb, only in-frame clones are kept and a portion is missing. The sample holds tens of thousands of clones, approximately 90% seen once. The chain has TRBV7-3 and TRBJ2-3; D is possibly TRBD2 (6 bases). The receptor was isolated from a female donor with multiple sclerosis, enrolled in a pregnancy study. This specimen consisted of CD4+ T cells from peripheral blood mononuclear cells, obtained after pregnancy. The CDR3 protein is CASSSGTYPNTDTQYF. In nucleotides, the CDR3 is TGTGCCAGCAGCTCAGGGACTTATCCGAACACAGATACGCAGTATTTT.